The T cell receptor beta chain under discussion was sequenced for a study of type 1 regulatory T cells. The overall study: This in vitro CD4 product, T-allo10, is enriched for Tr1 cells and alloantigen-specific. Study results and limitations: Compared with non-type 1 regulatory T cells, type 1 regulatory T cells showed a more restricted TCR repertoire.

TCRdb re-analysed the reads in MiXCR, keeping a single row per CDR3 protein. The table records tens of thousands of distinct CDR3 sequences, around 20% of them present only once. The germline V gene has CDR1 GTSNPN and CDR2 SVGIG (reference sequence). This CDR3 has 15 amino acids. Deletions cut 0 bases from V and 3 bases from J, with 14 bases between. This clonotype has only a few counts. Its antigen remains unidentified. The receptor's source is a human donor in good health. V gene TRBV30 combines with J gene TRBJ1-1; a weak D match, TRBD1 (5 bases). The sample taken for sequencing was cultured type 1 regulatory T (Tr1) cells, either the whole culture or a sorted fraction (not recorded which). The CDR3 is CAWSVPGRGDTEAFF. As DNA, the CDR3 is TGTGCCTGGAGTGTCCCGGGGCGGGGGGACACTGAAGCTTTCTTT.